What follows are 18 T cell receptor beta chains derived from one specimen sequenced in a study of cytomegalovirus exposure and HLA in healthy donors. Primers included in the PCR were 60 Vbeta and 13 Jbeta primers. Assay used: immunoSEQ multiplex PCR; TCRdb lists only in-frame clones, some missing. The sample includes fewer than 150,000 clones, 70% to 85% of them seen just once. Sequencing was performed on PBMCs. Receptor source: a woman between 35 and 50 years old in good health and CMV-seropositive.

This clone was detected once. CDR3 sequence: CASSYDGGSNQPQHF. The CDR3 DNA sequence: TGTGCCAGCAGTTACGATGGGGGCAGCAATCAGCCCCAGCATTTT. V gene TRBV6-6 combines with J gene TRBJ1-5; D perhaps matches TRBD1 (6 bases). Germline assignment: CDR1 MNHNY and CDR2 SVGAGI (reference sequence). CDR3 length: 15 residues. V lost 2 bases and J 1 base, leaving 9 bases between the germline ends.

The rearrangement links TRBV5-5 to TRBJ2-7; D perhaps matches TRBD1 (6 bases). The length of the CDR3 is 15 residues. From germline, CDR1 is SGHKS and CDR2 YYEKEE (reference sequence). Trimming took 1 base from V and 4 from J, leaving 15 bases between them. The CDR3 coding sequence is TGTGCCAGCAGCTTGAATACAGGGATGGCGTACGAGCAGTACTTC. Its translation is CASSLNTGMAYEQYF.

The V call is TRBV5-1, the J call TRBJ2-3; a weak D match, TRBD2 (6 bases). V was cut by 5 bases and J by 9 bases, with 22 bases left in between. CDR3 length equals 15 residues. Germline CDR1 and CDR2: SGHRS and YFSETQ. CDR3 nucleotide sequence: TGCGCCAGCAGACTGGAGGGCTCCGAAGGGATAACGCAGTATTTT. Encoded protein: CASRLEGSEGITQYF.

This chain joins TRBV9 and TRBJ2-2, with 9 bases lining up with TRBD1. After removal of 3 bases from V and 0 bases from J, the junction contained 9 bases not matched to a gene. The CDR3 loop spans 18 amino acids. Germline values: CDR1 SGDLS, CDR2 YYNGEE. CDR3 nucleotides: TGTGCCAGCAGCGGCGGGACAGGGTACGTCCCGAACACCGGGGAGCTGTTTTTT. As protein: CASSGGTGYVPNTGELFF.

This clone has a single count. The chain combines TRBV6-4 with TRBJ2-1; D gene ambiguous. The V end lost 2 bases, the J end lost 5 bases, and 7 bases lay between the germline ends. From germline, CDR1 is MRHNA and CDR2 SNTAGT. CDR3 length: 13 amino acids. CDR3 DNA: TGTGCCAGCAGTGACATCGTTGACAATGAGCAGTTCTTC. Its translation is CASSDIVDNEQFF.

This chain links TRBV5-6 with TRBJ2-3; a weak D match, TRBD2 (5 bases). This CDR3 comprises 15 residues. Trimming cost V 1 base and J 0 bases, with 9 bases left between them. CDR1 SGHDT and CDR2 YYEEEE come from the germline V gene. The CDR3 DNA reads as TGTGCCAGCAGCTTGACGGGGTTTAGCACAGATACGCAGTATTTT. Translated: CASSLTGFSTDTQYF.

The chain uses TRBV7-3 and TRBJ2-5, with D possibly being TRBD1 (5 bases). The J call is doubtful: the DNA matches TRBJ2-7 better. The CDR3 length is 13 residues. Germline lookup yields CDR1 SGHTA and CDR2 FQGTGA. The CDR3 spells CASSLLWGGEQYF. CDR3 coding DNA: TGTGCCAGCAGCTTACTCTGGGGCGGCGAGCAGTACTTC.

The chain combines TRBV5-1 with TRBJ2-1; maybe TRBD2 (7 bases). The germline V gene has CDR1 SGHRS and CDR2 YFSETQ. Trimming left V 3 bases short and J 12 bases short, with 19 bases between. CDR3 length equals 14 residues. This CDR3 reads CASSWGGGGGWQFF. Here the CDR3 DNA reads TGCGCCAGCAGCTGGGGGGGCGGGGGTGGTTGGCAGTTCTTC.

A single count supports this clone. CDR3 loop: CASSLVRIYYEQYF. The CDR3 region has the DNA TGTGCCAGCAGCTTAGTGCGGATCTACTACGAGCAGTACTTC. The V call is TRBV7-3, the J call TRBJ2-7; no firm D call. Trimming pared 2 bases from V and 3 bases from J, leaving 11 bases between. The CDR3 runs 14 residues. Germline lookup yields CDR1 SGHTA and CDR2 FQGTGA.

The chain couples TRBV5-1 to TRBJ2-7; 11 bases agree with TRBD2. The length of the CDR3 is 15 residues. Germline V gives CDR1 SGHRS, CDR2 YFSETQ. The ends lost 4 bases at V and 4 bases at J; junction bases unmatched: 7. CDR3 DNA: TGCGCCAGCAGCCCGGCCGGGACTAGCGGATACGAGCAGTACTTC. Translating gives CASSPAGTSGYEQYF.

CDR3 in amino acids: CASSLVGTSGGTDTQYF. The CDR3 bases are TGTGCCAGCAGCTTAGTGGGGACTAGCGGGGGAACAGATACGCAGTATTTT. The chain uses TRBV7-2 and TRBJ2-3; 14 positions match TRBD2. V lost 1 base and J lost 3; bases outside the gene matches: 3. The CDR3 is made up of 17 amino acids. The germline V gene encodes CDR1 SGHTA and CDR2 FQGNSA.

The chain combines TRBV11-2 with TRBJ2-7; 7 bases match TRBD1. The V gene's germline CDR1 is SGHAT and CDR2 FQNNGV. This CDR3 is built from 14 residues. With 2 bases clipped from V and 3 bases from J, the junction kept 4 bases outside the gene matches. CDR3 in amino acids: CASSLPRTGYEQYF. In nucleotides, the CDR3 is TGTGCCAGCAGCTTACCACGGACAGGCTACGAGCAGTACTTC.

The CDR3 DNA reads TGTGCCAGCAGCGGGAGTGGCTCTGGGGCCAACGTCCTGACTTTC. Protein product: CASSGSGSGANVLTF. The chain uses TRBV7-6 and TRBJ2-6; TRBD2 is a possible D gene (5 bases). Germline loops: CDR1 SGHVS, CDR2 FNYEAQ. With 5 bases removed from V and 0 bases from J, the gap between germline ends came to 8 bases. The CDR3 length is 15 residues.

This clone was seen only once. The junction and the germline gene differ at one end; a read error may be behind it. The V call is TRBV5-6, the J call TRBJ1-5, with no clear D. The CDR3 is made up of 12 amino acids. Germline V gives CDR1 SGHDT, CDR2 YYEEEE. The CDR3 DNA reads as TGTGCCAGCAGCTTGGCCAGACAATCAGTACTCTGG. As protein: CASSLARQSVLW.

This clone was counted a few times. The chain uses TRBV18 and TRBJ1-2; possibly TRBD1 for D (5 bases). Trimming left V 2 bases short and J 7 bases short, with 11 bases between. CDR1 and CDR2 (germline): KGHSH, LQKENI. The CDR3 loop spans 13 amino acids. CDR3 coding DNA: TGTGCCAGCTCACCAGGCAGGGTGGGTGGCTACACCTTC. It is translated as CASSPGRVGGYTF. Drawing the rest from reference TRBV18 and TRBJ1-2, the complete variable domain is NAGVMQNPRHLVRRRGQEARLRCSPMKGHSHVYWYRQLPEEGLKFMVYLQKENIIDESGMPKERFSAEFPKEGPSILRIQQVVRGDSAAYFCASSPGRVGGYTFGSGTRLTVV.

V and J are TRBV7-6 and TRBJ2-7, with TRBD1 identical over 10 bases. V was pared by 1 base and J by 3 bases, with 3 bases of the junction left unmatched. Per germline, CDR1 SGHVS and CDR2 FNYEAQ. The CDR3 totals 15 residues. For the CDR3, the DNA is TGTGCCAGCAGCTTAGGGTGGACAGGGGGCTACGAGCAGTACTTC. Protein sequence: CASSLGWTGGYEQYF.

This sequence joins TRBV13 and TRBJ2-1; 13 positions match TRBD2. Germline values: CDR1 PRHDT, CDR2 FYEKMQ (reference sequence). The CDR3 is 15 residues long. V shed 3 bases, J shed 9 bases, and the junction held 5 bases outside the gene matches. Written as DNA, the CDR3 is TGTGCCAGCAGCTTCACTAGCGGGAGGGTCCGTGAGCAGTTCTTC. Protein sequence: CASSFTSGRVREQFF.

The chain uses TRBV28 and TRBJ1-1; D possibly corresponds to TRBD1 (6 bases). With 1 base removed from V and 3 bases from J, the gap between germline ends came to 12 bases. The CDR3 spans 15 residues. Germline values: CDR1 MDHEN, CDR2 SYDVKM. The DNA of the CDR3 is TGTGCCAGCAGTTTATCTGGGGGCGCTGACACTGAAGCTTTCTTT. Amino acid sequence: CASSLSGGADTEAFF.